The 25 T cell receptor beta chains in this list originate from one sample, sequenced in a study of radiotherapy plus CTLA-4 blockade in lung cancer. TCRdb keeps only in-frame clones here, not all; method: immunoSEQ multiplex PCR. Among 55,000 or so clones listed, around 80% were seen once. The sample consisted of peripheral blood, taken from a patient treated with radiotherapy plus ipilimumab. The receptors derive from a human donor with non-small cell lung cancer whose response to radiotherapy plus ipilimumab could not be evaluated.

This sequence joins TRBV7-2 and TRBJ2-1; 9 bases map to TRBD2. The CDR3 covers 16 residues. CDR1 and CDR2 from the germline V gene are SGHTA and FQGNSA. Losses at the gene ends were 1 base for V and 8 bases for J; bases not matched to a gene: 9. For the CDR3, the DNA is TGTGCCAGCAGCTTAGAGGCGCGGGGGGGCTCGGATGAGCAGTTCTTC. It translates to CASSLEARGGSDEQFF.

The chain couples TRBV18 to TRBJ2-2, with a possible D match to TRBD2 (5 bases). CDR3 size: 18 residues. With 3 bases removed from V and 7 bases from J, the gap between germline ends came to 24 bases. Germline-derived CDR1 and CDR2 are KGHSH and LQKENI. The CDR3 DNA is TGTGCCAGCTCACCCCTGGTAGGGTTTGACCCTAGCAACGGGGAGCTGTTTTTT. Protein: CASSPLVGFDPSNGELFF.

The CDR3 DNA is TGTGCCAGCAGCTCCGTGGCAGGGTGGGGCGAGCAGTACTTC. Its protein product is CASSSVAGWGEQYF. The gene calls are TRBV6-5 and TRBJ2-7, with D possibly TRBD1 on 5 matching bases. Looked up from germline, CDR1 is MNHEY and CDR2 is SVGAGI. V was shortened by 6 bases and J by 6 bases, with 18 bases between the two germline ends. CDR3 length: 14 residues.

The genes are TRBV19 and TRBJ2-6, with a possible D match to TRBD2 (6 bases). This CDR3 spans 14 amino acids. V lost 10 bases and J 2 bases, leaving 12 bases between the germline ends. The germline V gene has CDR1 LNHDA and CDR2 SQIVND (reference sequence). CDR3 loop: CAISPGAGANVLTF. The CDR3 region has the DNA TGTGCCATCAGTCCGGGGGCTGGGGCCAACGTCCTGACTTTC.

The CDR3 protein is CASSGEVYEKLFF. CDR3 DNA sequence: TGTGCCAGCAGTGGGGAGGTATATGAAAAACTGTTTTTT. The chain carries TRBV2 and TRBJ1-4; no definite D call. The V end lost 4 bases, the J end lost 6 bases, and 9 bases lay between the germline ends. This CDR3 spans 13 amino acids. Germline V gives CDR1 SNHLY, CDR2 FYNNEI.

The genes are TRBV25-1 and TRBJ2-7; TRBD1 matches at 7 bases. Trimming cost V 7 bases and J 3 bases; bases outside gene matches: 9. The germline V gene encodes CDR1 MGHDK and CDR2 SYGVNS. CDR3 length equals 14 residues. As DNA, the CDR3 is TGTGCCAGCACCCCTTCAGACAGGGACTACGAGCAGTACTTC. Its protein product is CASTPSDRDYEQYF.

The table lists this clone with a few counts. This chain uses TRBV11-2 with TRBJ1-2, with 7 nucleotides matching TRBD1. The V gene end was trimmed by 0 bases and the J gene end by 5 bases; junction bases not matched to a gene: 12. The length of the CDR3 is 17 residues. Germline V gene data show CDR1 as SGHAT and CDR2 as FQNNGV. The CDR3 loop is CASSLDQRDRSWYGYTF. The CDR3 DNA follows: TGTGCCAGCAGCTTAGATCAACGGGACAGATCCTGGTATGGCTACACCTTC.

The chain combines TRBV7-9 with TRBJ2-2, with D unclear. Trimming left V 5 bases short and J 6 bases short, with 10 bases between. Looked up from germline, CDR1 is SEHNR and CDR2 is FQNEAQ (reference sequence). The CDR3 has 13 amino acids. The CDR3, as DNA: TGTGCCAGCAGCCATTCAGGCCCCGGGGAGCTGTTTTTT. It codes for CASSHSGPGELFF.

The V and J genes are TRBV6-1 and TRBJ2-7; D unclear. The CDR3 spans 13 residues. The V end lost 5 bases, the J end lost 1 base, and 9 bases lay between the germline ends. The germline gives CDR1 MNHNS, CDR2 SASEGT. The CDR3 spells CASSPPSSYEQYF. In DNA, the CDR3 is TGTGCCAGCAGTCCCCCGAGTTCCTACGAGCAGTACTTC.

V and J are TRBV30 and TRBJ1-1; D unresolved. Trimming removed 0 bases from V and 4 bases from J, with 9 bases in between. The germline V gene encodes CDR1 GTSNPN and CDR2 SVGIG (reference sequence). This CDR3 is built from 13 residues. This chain's CDR3 is CAWSVPPRTEAFF. The CDR3 coding sequence is TGTGCCTGGAGTGTCCCCCCCCGCACTGAAGCTTTCTTT.

This CDR3 reads CASSLSPTDGYTF. Written as DNA, the CDR3 is TGTGCCAGCAGCTTATCCCCCACAGATGGCTACACCTTC. V gene TRBV7-2 combines with J gene TRBJ1-2, with D hard to call. There are 13 residues in the CDR3. Germline lookup yields CDR1 SGHTA and CDR2 FQGNSA. Trimming pared 2 bases from V and 6 bases from J, leaving 10 bases between.

The chain couples TRBV7-6 to TRBJ1-1, with 7 bases identical to TRBD1. CDR3 length equals 14 residues. Germline V CDR1 and CDR2: SGHVS, FNYEAQ. The trim removed 5 bases at V and 1 base at J, leaving 4 bases unmatched. The DNA of the CDR3 is TGTGCCAGCAGCCCTAGGACAGGGAACACTGAAGCTTTCTTT. Translating gives CASSPRTGNTEAFF.

V usage is TRBV2 and J usage is TRBJ2-1; possible D gene TRBD2, 6 bases. The CDR3 is 16 residues long. Trimming took off 3 bases at V and 12 bases at J, with 24 bases between the two ends. Germline CDR1 reads SNHLY; CDR2 reads FYNNEI. CDR3 DNA sequence: TGTGCCAGCAGTGATCCCGTGGCGGGGCCAGTGGCGGGGCAGTTCTTC. Protein: CASSDPVAGPVAGQFF.

The gene calls are TRBV19 and TRBJ2-5, with a weak D call TRBD2 (5 bases). The CDR3 is made up of 12 amino acids. The V end lost 4 bases, the J end lost 7 bases, and 10 bases lay between the germline ends. CDR1 and CDR2 from the germline V gene are LNHDA and SQIVND (reference sequence). CDR3 protein: CASSKTEGTQYF. CDR3 bases: TGTGCCAGTAGTAAAACAGAGGGGACCCAGTACTTC.

The gene calls are TRBV4-3 and TRBJ2-5; 10 bases match TRBD1. CDR1 is LGHNA and CDR2 is YSLEER in the germline V gene. The CDR3 sequence is 15 residues long. V shed 3 bases and J 2 bases; nucleotides not matched to a gene: 3. CDR3: CASSQEGQGQETQYF. As DNA, the CDR3 is TGCGCCAGCAGCCAGGAGGGACAGGGGCAAGAGACCCAGTACTTC.

The chain has TRBV6-1 and TRBJ1-5, with D maybe TRBD1 (5 bases). The germline V gene has CDR1 MNHNS and CDR2 SASEGT. The germline V and J ends were trimmed by 7 bases and 3 bases, with 16 bases remaining between them. The CDR3 covers 15 residues. The CDR3 DNA reads TGTGCCAGCACGTGGGAGCGGGGCTCCAATCAGCCCCAGCATTTT. Amino acids: CASTWERGSNQPQHF.

This rearrangement joins TRBV10-3 to TRBJ2-3, with D uncertain. V lost 0 bases and J lost 0, with 10 bases in between. The CDR3 is 16 amino acids. The V gene's germline CDR1 is ENHRY and CDR2 SYGVKD. DNA for the CDR3: TGTGCCATCAGTGAGTCCGGTAAAACTAGCACAGATACGCAGTATTTT. This codes for CAISESGKTSTDTQYF.

The chain joins TRBV7-9 to TRBJ2-7; tentatively, D is TRBD2 (6 bases). The germline V and J ends were trimmed by 0 bases and 2 bases, with 14 bases remaining between them. In germline, CDR1 is SEHNR, CDR2 FQNEAQ (reference sequence). CDR3 length: 16 residues. The CDR3 protein is CASSLAWAGRTYEQYF. The CDR3 DNA reads as TGTGCCAGCAGCTTAGCGTGGGCAGGGAGGACCTACGAGCAGTACTTC. Filled out from reference TRBV7-9 and TRBJ2-7, the complete variable domain reads DTGVSQNPRHKITKRGQNVTFRCDPISEHNRLYWYRQTLGQGPEFLTYFQNEAQLEKSRLLSDRFSAERPKGSFSTLEIQRTEQGDSAMYLCASSLAWAGRTYEQYFGPGTRLTVT.

The V call is TRBV5-1, the J call TRBJ1-3, with a possible D match to TRBD1 (6 bases). The CDR3 totals 16 residues. V lost 7 bases and J lost 0, with 17 bases in between. Germline CDR1 is SGHRS and CDR2 is YFSETQ. The CDR3 region is CASHLGTPFSGNTIYF. The DNA of the CDR3 is TGCGCCAGCCACCTGGGGACACCGTTCTCTGGAAACACCATATATTTT.

This chain joins TRBV7-7 and TRBJ2-1, with 15 nucleotides matching TRBD2. The germline V gene has CDR1 SSHAT and CDR2 FNYEAQ (reference sequence). Losses at the gene ends were 5 bases for V and 4 bases for J; bases not matched to a gene: 21. The length of the CDR3 is 22 residues. The CDR3 DNA reads as TGTGCCAGCAGCCGTCGTAGTTGGGCCCGCTGGACTAGCGGGAGGGGTTACAATGAGCAGTTCTTC. Translation: CASSRRSWARWTSGRGYNEQFF.

The CDR3 region is CASSLEGGGTSGNTIYF. CDR3 sequence (DNA): TGTGCCAGCAGCTTAGAAGGTGGGGGCACCTCTGGAAACACCATATATTTT. The chain employs TRBV7-8 and TRBJ1-3; maybe TRBD1 (6 bases). CDR1 and CDR2 from the germline V gene are SGHVS and FQNEAQ. The CDR3 is made up of 17 amino acids. The V end lost 1 base, the J end lost 0 bases, and 13 bases lay between the germline ends.

This chain links TRBV6-5 with TRBJ2-1; 13 bases are a match to TRBD2. This CDR3 spans 15 amino acids. Germline values: CDR1 MNHEY, CDR2 SVGAGI. Trimming took 6 bases from V and 9 from J; bases not matched to a gene: 8. CDR3 nucleotides: TGTGCCAGCAGCAGGACTAGCGGGGGTCCCCGTGAGCAGTTCTTC. Protein sequence: CASSRTSGGPREQFF.

V usage is TRBV27 and J usage is TRBJ1-5; tentative D call: TRBD1 (6 bases). This CDR3 has 15 residues. Trimming removed 2 bases from V and 2 bases from J, with 10 bases in between. CDR1 MNHEY and CDR2 SMNVEV come from the germline V gene (reference sequence). The CDR3, as DNA: TGTGCCAGCAGTTTAGGGGGCGCGGGCAATCAGCCCCAGCATTTT. Its protein is CASSLGGAGNQPQHF.

The V gene is TRBV6-1, the J gene TRBJ1-1; 8 bases agree with TRBD1. V gave up 7 bases and J gave up 1 base; unmatched junction bases: 8. Germline CDR1 MNHNS, CDR2 SASEGT. This CDR3 region has 15 residues. CDR3 amino acids: CASTGRGQRNTEAFF. The CDR3 bases are TGTGCCAGCACCGGCAGGGGGCAGCGGAACACTGAAGCTTTCTTT.

This rearrangement joins TRBV4-1 to TRBJ2-5; D possibly corresponds to TRBD1 (5 bases). The CDR3 is made up of 15 amino acids. Germline CDR1 is MGHRA and CDR2 is YSYEKL. V was trimmed by 2 bases and J by 2 bases, leaving 12 bases between them. Here the CDR3 reads CASSQTIDRQETQYF. The CDR3 DNA sequence: TGCGCCAGCAGCCAAACCATAGACAGACAAGAGACCCAGTACTTC.